The rows below give T cell receptor beta chains drawn from one sample of a study of metastatic and nonmetastatic thyroid tumors. TCRdb ran MiXCR on the PCR reads. The profile shows approximately 35,000 clones, 10% to 13% of them singletons. Sequenced input: blood. The source is a female donor with papillary thyroid cancer or a benign thyroid nodule (not recorded which). Some clones in this sample may be carry-over from other donors' samples. CDR3s include the opening cysteine and the closing phenylalanine or tryptophan. D genes are given only for firm matches. The size entry is marked missing in some rows and otherwise reads once, few, many or a size class.

NA	TRBV7-2	TRBJ1-4	NA	CASSSVGTWGRREKLFF	TGCGCCAGCAGCTCTGTAGGGACATGGGGCCGGCGAGAAAAACTGTTTTTT
few	TRBV6-2/TRBV6-3	TRBJ2-7	NA	CASSYSIRTGERATEQYF	TGTGCCAGCAGTTACTCGATCAGGACCGGGGAGAGGGCAACCGAGCAGTACTTC
few	TRBV6-1	TRBJ2-3	TRBD1	CASSGGQGNTDTQYF	TGTGCCAGCAGTGGGGGACAGGGGAACACAGATACGCAGTATTTT
many	TRBV7-2	TRBJ2-5	TRBD2	CASELAGGLETQYF	TGTGCCAGCGAATTAGCGGGAGGTCTTGAGACCCAGTACTTC
medium-sized	TRBV6-1	TRBJ2-1	NA	CASTFYNEQFF	TGTGCCAGCACCTTCTACAATGAGCAGTTCTTC
many	TRBV6-1	TRBJ1-5	NA	CASRPEAGYQPQHF	TGTGCCAGCAGGCCCGAGGCAGGGTATCAGCCCCAGCATTTT
many	TRBV7-9	TRBJ1-1	NA	CASAIGQRDAFF	TGTGCCAGCGCGATAGGTCAGAGGGACGCTTTCTTT
many	TRBV5-5	TRBJ2-7	NA	CASSFSGTSYEQYF	TGTGCCAGCAGCTTTAGCGGTACCTCCTACGAGCAGTACTTC
NA	TRBV6-1	TRBJ2-7	NA	CASSDTGKVHEQYF	TGTGCCAGCAGTGATACAGGGAAGGTCCACGAGCAGTACTTC
many	TRBV6-4	TRBJ2-1	NA	CASSDSVTTSYNEQFF	TGTGCCAGCAGTGACTCAGTGACTACCTCCTACAATGAGCAGTTCTTC
few	TRBV2	TRBJ2-1	NA	CAGCQAGGPLNEQFF	TGTGCCGGGTGCCAGGCAGGAGGGCCGCTGAATGAGCAGTTCTTC
many	TRBV29-1	TRBJ2-7	NA	CSVEWREGTEQYF	TGCAGCGTTGAGTGGCGGGAAGGAACCGAGCAGTACTTC
many	TRBV5-4	TRBJ2-7	TRBD2	CASSLSLAGGRSSYEQYF	TGTGCCAGCAGCTTGTCACTAGCGGGAGGCCGGAGCTCCTACGAGCAGTACTTC
NA	TRBV5-4	TRBJ1-2	TRBD1	CASSKGQGIFGYTF	TGTGCCAGCAGCAAGGGACAGGGAATTTTTGGCTACACCTTC
many	TRBV27	TRBJ2-1	TRBD2	CASSPGLAGGPYNEQFF	TGTGCCAGCAGTCCCGGACTAGCGGGAGGGCCTTACAATGAGCAGTTCTTC
many	TRBV3-1	TRBJ2-1	TRBD1	CASSRGQAGEEQFF	TGTGCCAGCAGCCGGGGACAGGCAGGAGAAGAGCAGTTCTTC
NA	TRBV27	TRBJ2-1	TRBD2	CASSFLGTSGSSYNEQFF	TGTGCCAGCAGTTTTCTGGGGACTAGCGGGAGCTCCTACAATGAGCAGTTCTTC
many	TRBV12-3/TRBV12-4	TRBJ2-2	NA	CASSYRGGELFF	TGTGCCAGCAGTTATCGGGGCGGGGAGCTGTTTTTT
medium-sized	TRBV4-3	TRBJ2-7	TRBD1	CASSPSGTGGLYEQYF	TGCGCCAGCAGCCCTTCCGGGACAGGGGGCTTATACGAGCAGTACTTC
many	TRBV7-2	TRBJ2-7	NA	CASRQDSYEQYF	TGTGCCAGTCGACAGGACTCCTACGAGCAGTACTTC
many	TRBV11-2	TRBJ2-3	NA	CASTPRLGGFTGTQYF	TGTGCCAGCACCCCTAGGCTCGGCGGCTTCACGGGTACGCAGTATTTT
NA	TRBV9	TRBJ2-1	NA	CASSIEGSSYNEQFF	TGTGCCAGCAGCATTGAAGGGAGCTCCTACAATGAGCAGTTCTTC
few	TRBV4-2	TRBJ2-3	TRBD1	CASSRGFQDRRGTDTQYF	TGTGCCAGCAGCCGTGGATTCCAGGACAGGCGAGGCACAGATACGCAGTATTTT
many	TRBV5-6	TRBJ2-3	TRBD2	CASSLVGSGRRTDTQYF	TGTGCCAGCAGCTTGGTTGGTAGCGGGAGGAGGACAGATACGCAGTATTTT
many	TRBV6-1	TRBJ2-1	TRBD2	CASRRTSDSYNEQFF	TGTGCCAGCAGGAGGACTAGCGACTCCTACAATGAGCAGTTCTTC
many	TRBV19	TRBJ2-1	NA	CASSTDGVSWDNEQFF	TGTGCCAGTAGTACAGATGGCGTTAGCTGGGACAATGAGCAGTTCTTC
many	TRBV20-1	TRBJ2-7	TRBD2	CSARGEREGVQEQYF	TGCAGTGCTAGAGGGGAGCGGGAGGGGGTGCAGGAGCAGTACTTC
many	TRBV30	TRBJ2-1	TRBD2	CAWSVGLAGINEQFF	TGTGCCTGGAGTGTAGGGCTAGCGGGAATAAATGAGCAGTTCTTC
many	TRBV13	TRBJ2-7	NA	CASSSGSGEQYF	TGTGCCAGCAGCTCAGGGTCCGGTGAGCAGTACTTC
many	TRBV5-5	TRBJ1-5	NA	CASSLGSGYDNQPQHF	TGTGCCAGCAGTCTTGGGTCCGGATATGACAATCAGCCCCAGCATTTT
medium-sized	TRBV12-3/TRBV12-4	TRBJ1-2	TRBD1	CASSPRQGAYGYTF	TGTGCCAGCAGTCCCAGACAGGGGGCCTATGGCTACACCTTC
medium-sized	TRBV12-3/TRBV12-4	TRBJ2-7	TRBD1	CASSLAGQGASVQYF	TGTGCCAGCAGTTTAGCGGGACAGGGGGCGTCGGTGCAGTACTTC
many	TRBV4-3	TRBJ1-4	TRBD1	CASSPGITGTGNEKLFF	TGCGCCAGCAGCCCAGGGATAACCGGGACAGGGAATGAAAAACTGTTTTTT
medium-sized	TRBV6-1	TRBJ1-3	NA	CATRASSGNTIYF	TGTGCCACCCGCGCTAGCTCTGGAAACACCATATATTTT
many	TRBV6-1	TRBJ2-1	NA	CASSNTGDFNEQFF	TGTGCCAGCAGCAATACAGGGGACTTCAATGAGCAGTTCTTC
many	TRBV6-1	TRBJ1-1	NA	CASSTVPTEAFF	TGTGCCAGCAGTACGGTCCCCACTGAAGCTTTCTTT
NA	TRBV2	TRBJ1-6	NA	CASTPNTYNSPLHF	TGTGCCAGCACCCCGAACACTTATAATTCACCCCTCCACTTT
many	TRBV7-9	TRBJ1-1	NA	CASSPRTGNTEAFF	TGTGCCAGCAGCCCTAGGACGGGGAACACTGAAGCTTTCTTT
few	TRBV4-1	TRBJ2-7	NA	CASSQGGPYEQYF	TGCGCCAGCAGCCAAGGGGGTCCTTACGAGCAGTACTTC
many	TRBV12-3/TRBV12-4	TRBJ2-1	TRBD2	CASSLETSGYNEQFF	TGTGCCAGCAGTTTGGAGACTAGCGGCTACAATGAGCAGTTCTTC
NA	TRBV24-1	TRBJ2-7	NA	CATSERDKDYEQYF	TGTGCCACCAGTGAGCGGGACAAAGACTACGAGCAGTACTTC
many	TRBV10-1	TRBJ1-1	NA	CASSASGFAEAFF	TGCGCCAGCAGTGCTTCAGGGTTCGCTGAAGCTTTCTTT
many	TRBV20-1	TRBJ2-7	TRBD1	CSAGGGQGANEQYF	TGCAGTGCTGGGGGGGGACAGGGGGCTAACGAGCAGTACTTC
many	TRBV30	TRBJ2-7	TRBD2	CAGLAGGSYEQYF	TGTGCCGGACTAGCGGGAGGGAGCTACGAGCAGTACTTC
many	TRBV9	TRBJ1-1	TRBD1	CASSAPTGGDTEAFF	TGTGCCAGCAGCGCCCCTACAGGGGGGGACACTGAAGCTTTCTTT
NA	TRBV11-3	TRBJ2-2	NA	CASSRDGPTGELFF	TGTGCCAGCAGCCGGGACGGCCCCACCGGGGAGCTGTTTTTT
many	TRBV27	TRBJ2-1	NA	CASSLGSYNEQFF	TGTGCCAGCAGTCTAGGCTCCTACAATGAGCAGTTCTTC
few	TRBV28	TRBJ1-2	NA	CASSILPGTKGYTF	TGTGCCAGCAGTATACTACCGGGAACCAAAGGCTACACCTTC
many	TRBV19	TRBJ1-3	NA	CASWGWGRNTIYF	TGTGCCAGCTGGGGATGGGGTCGAAACACCATATATTTT
many	TRBV10-3	TRBJ1-2	TRBD1	CAIGRDRGNVGYTF	TGTGCCATCGGGAGGGACAGGGGTAACGTTGGCTACACCTTC
many	TRBV6-2/TRBV6-3	TRBJ2-1	NA	CASSPTRAVRNEQFF	TGTGCCAGCAGCCCCACCCGGGCCGTTAGGAATGAGCAGTTCTTC
NA	TRBV7-9	TRBJ2-7	TRBD2	CASSTSGRNEQYF	TGTGCCTCATCAACTAGCGGGAGGAATGAGCAGTACTTC
many	TRBV7-2	TRBJ2-7	NA	CASSFSVPEDYEQYF	TGTGCCAGCAGCTTTAGCGTCCCAGAGGACTACGAGCAGTACTTC